The entry that follows covers one T cell receptor beta chain sequence. The junction differs from germline at one of its ends, possibly a read error. Germline V lookup: CDR1 SNHLY, CDR2 FYNNEI. CDR3 length equals 16 residues. The data were taken from a study of blood T cell repertoires in COVID-19. At the level of the study: Sites across the United States, Italy and Spain contributed samples from acute and convalescent COVID-19. In each case, the material was cDNA or gDNA derived from T cells, B-cell-depleted T cells, or PBMCs.

Methods used by the authors: Reference gene primer amplification gave estimated nucleated cell counts. Clones were sequenced by immunoSEQ multiplex PCR, and TCRdb holds only the in-frame ones, with some missing. The D gene and trimming were derived from the DNA, and the V and J assignments and clone size from that table. The repertoire consists of some 260,000 clones, with approximately 86% occurring once and the leading ten covering roughly 0.8%. The V call is TRBV2, the J call TRBJ1-4; tentatively, D is TRBD1 (6 bases). This TCR was sampled from a woman younger than 45 with acute or convalescent COVID-19. Sequencing was performed on peripheral blood. The CDR3 DNA follows: TGTGCCAGCAGTGGGACAGTCTTATCAACTAATGAAAAGCTGTTTTTT. As protein: CASSGTVLSTNEKLFF. The full variable domain, in which reference TRBV2 and TRBJ1-4 provide the parts outside the CDR3, is EPEVTQTPSHQVTQMGQEVILRCVPISNHLYFYWYRQILGQKVEFLVSFYNNEISEKSEIFDDQFSVERPDGSNFTLKIRSTKLEDSAMYFCASSGTVLSTNEKLFFGSGTQLSVL.